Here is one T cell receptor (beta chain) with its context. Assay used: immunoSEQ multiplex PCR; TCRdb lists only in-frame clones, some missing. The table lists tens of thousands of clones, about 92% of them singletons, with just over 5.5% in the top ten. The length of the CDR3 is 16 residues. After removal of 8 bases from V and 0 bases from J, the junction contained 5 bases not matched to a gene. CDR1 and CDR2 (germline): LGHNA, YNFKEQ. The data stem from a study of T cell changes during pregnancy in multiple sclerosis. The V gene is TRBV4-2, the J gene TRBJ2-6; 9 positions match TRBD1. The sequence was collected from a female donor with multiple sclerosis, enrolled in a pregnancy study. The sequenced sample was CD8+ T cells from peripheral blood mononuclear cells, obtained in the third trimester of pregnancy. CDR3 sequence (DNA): TGTGCCAGCTCCGGGACAGGGAGCTCTGGGGCCAACGTCCTGACTTTC. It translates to CASSGTGSSGANVLTF.